This T cell receptor (beta chain) derives from a study of T cells in Graves' hyperthyroidism and ophthalmopathy. Germline CDR1 is SGHVS and CDR2 is FQNEAQ. CDR3 length equals 13 residues. The ends were cut back, 5 bases at V and 7 bases at J, with 12 bases in the middle. At least ten counts were recorded for this clonotype. Regions amplified from RNA transcripts were the TCR beta CDR3 regions. TCR CDR3 underwent first-round RT-PCR with the HTBI primer set. TCRdb ran MiXCR on the multiplex PCR reads and lists one entry per CDR3 protein. The sample has hundreds of thousands of distinct CDR3 sequences, approximately 14% seen once.

The V call is TRBV7-8, the J call TRBJ1-5; possibly TRBD1 for D (5 bases). The receptor's source is a woman between 18 and 29 years old with Graves' hyperthyroidism. Source material: blood. CDR3 residues: CASSQLGVQPQHF. The CDR3 DNA reads as TGTGCCAGCAGCCAGTTGGGGGTGCAGCCCCAGCATTTT.